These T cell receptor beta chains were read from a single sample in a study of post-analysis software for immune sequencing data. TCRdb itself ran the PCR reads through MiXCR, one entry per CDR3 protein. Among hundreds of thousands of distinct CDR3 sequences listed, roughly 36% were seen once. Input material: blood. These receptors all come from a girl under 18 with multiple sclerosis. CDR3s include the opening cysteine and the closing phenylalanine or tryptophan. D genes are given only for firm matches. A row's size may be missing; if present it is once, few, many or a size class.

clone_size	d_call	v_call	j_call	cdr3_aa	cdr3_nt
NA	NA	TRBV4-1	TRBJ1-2	CASSQERIRMARNGYTF	TGCGCCAGCAGCCAAGAACGCATCAGAATGGCCCGTAATGGCTACACCTTC
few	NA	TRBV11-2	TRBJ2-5	CASSPLTHSKTQYF	TGTGCCAGCAGCCCACTTACGCATTCCAAGACCCAGTACTTC
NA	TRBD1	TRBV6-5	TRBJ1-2	CASSYTNLQGCYGYTF	TGTGCCAGCAGTTACACCAATCTACAGGGGTGCTATGGCTACACCTTC
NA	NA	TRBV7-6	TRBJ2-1	CASSLRSGVEQFF	TGTGCCAGCAGCTTAAGGTCCGGGGTCGAGCAGTTCTTC
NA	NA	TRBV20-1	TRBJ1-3	CSGLSHQGGNTIYF	TGCAGTGGACTCAGCCATCAGGGTGGAAACACCATATATTTT
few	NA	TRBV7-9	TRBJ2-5	CASSLRDQETQYF	TGTGCCAGCAGCTTAAGAGACCAAGAGACCCAGTACTTC
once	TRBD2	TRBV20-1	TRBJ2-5	CSARPPGLAGGTQYF	TGCAGTGCTAGACCGCCGGGACTAGCGGGGGGGACCCAGTACTTC
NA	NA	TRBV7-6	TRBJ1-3	CASSPTTPRSWLGNTIYF	TGTGCCAGCAGCCCGACGACCCCCCGGTCTTGGCTGGGAAACACCATATATTTT
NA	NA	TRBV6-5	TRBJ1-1	CASSYEYGYVGTNTEAFF	TGTGCCAGCAGTTACGAATACGGCTACGTGGGAACGAACACTGAAGCTTTCTTT
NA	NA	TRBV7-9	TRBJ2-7	CASSLEDDYEQYF	TGTGCCAGCAGCTTAGAAGACGACTACGAGCAGTACTTC
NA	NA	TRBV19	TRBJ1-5	CASSDTGTTFQPQHF	TGTGCCAGTAGCGACACCGGGACAACTTTTCAGCCCCAGCATTTT
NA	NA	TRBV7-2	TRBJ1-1	CASSLSRNTEAFF	TGTGCCAGCAGCTTAAGCCGGAACACTGAAGCTTTCTTT
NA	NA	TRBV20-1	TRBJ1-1	CSARGGSSNTEAFF	TGCAGTGCTAGAGGCGGGAGCTCGAACACTGAAGCTTTCTTT
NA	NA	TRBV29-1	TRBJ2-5	CSAQWPQETQYF	TGCAGCGCCCAATGGCCACAAGAGACCCAGTACTTC
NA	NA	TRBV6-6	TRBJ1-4	CASSYSRVTNEKLFF	TGTGCCAGCAGTTACTCCAGGGTAACTAATGAAAAACTGTTTTTT
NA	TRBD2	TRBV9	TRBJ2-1	CASSVVSSGENEQFF	TGTGCCAGCAGCGTAGTTTCTAGCGGGGAAAATGAGCAGTTCTTC
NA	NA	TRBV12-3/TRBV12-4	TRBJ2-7	CASSSPLGAARSYEQYF	TGTGCCAGCAGTTCGCCCCTGGGGGCGGCAAGGTCCTACGAGCAGTACTTC
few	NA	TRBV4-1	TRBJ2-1	CASSRGQGILNEQFF	TGCGCCAGCAGCCGAGGGCAGGGCATCTTAAATGAGCAGTTCTTC
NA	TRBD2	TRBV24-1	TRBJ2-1	CATSGFPSGGRSSYNEQFF	TGTGCCACCAGTGGATTCCCTAGCGGGGGACGGAGCTCCTACAATGAGCAGTTCTTC
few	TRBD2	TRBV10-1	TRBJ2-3	CASSEERGSTDTQYF	TGTGCCAGCAGTGAGGAGCGGGGAAGCACAGATACGCAGTATTTT
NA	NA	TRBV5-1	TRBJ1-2	CASSLDRAASYGYTF	TGCGCCAGCAGCTTGGATCGGGCCGCGAGCTATGGCTACACCTTC
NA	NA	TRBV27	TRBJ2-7	CASSTGLPPYEQYF	TGTGCCAGCTCTACAGGTTTGCCTCCCTACGAGCAGTACTTC
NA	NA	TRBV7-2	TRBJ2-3	CASSLVGGGADTQYF	TGTGCCAGCAGCTTAGTAGGGGGAGGAGCAGATACGCAGTATTTT
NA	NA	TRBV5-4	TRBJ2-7	CASSLRGDYEQYF	TGTGCCAGCAGCCTTAGGGGGGACTACGAGCAGTACTTC
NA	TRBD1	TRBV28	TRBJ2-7	CASNVPGQGSYEQYF	TGTGCCAGCAACGTCCCGGGACAGGGATCCTACGAGCAGTACTTC
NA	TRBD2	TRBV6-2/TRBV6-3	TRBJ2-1	CASTDSGEFYNEQFF	TGTGCCAGCACCGATAGCGGGGAATTCTACAATGAGCAGTTCTTC
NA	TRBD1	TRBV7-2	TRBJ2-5	CASSLQGTGNQETQYF	TGTGCCAGCAGCTTGCAGGGGACAGGGAACCAAGAGACCCAGTACTTC
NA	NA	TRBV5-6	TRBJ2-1	CASSPSVARVEQFF	TGTGCCAGCAGCCCCAGCGTAGCGCGGGTTGAGCAGTTCTTC
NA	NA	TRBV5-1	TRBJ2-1	CATTAGSGYNEQFF	TGCGCCACCACCGCAGGGTCGGGGTACAATGAGCAGTTCTTC
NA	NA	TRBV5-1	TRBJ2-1	CASSLVGSSSYNEQFF	TGCGCCAGCAGCTTGGTCGGCTCTAGCTCCTACAATGAGCAGTTCTTC
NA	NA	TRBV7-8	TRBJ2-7	CASSFNVGRYEQYF	TGTGCCAGCAGCTTTAATGTGGGTCGGTACGAGCAGTACTTC
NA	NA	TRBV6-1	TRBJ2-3	CASSKVGALLGATDTQYF	TGTGCCAGCAGTAAGGTCGGGGCGCTTCTAGGGGCTACAGATACGCAGTATTTT
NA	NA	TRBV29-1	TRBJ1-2	CSVEDRVSYTF	TGCAGCGTTGAAGATCGTGTCTCCTACACCTTC
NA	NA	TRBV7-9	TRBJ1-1	CASSYPTRGAQENTEAFF	TGTGCCAGCAGCTATCCTACACGGGGGGCGCAGGAGAACACTGAAGCTTTCTTT
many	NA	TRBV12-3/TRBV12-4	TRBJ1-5	CASSLADNQPQHF	TGTGCCAGCAGCTTAGCAGACAATCAGCCCCAGCATTTT
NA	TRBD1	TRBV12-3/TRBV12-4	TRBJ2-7	CASRPTGLTETYEQYF	TGTGCCAGCAGGCCGACAGGGCTGACGGAGACCTACGAGCAGTACTTC
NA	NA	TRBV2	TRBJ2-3	CASSDDMISTDTQYF	TGTGCCAGCAGTGATGACATGATTAGCACAGATACGCAGTATTTT
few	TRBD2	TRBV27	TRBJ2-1	CASSAASGGAYNEQFF	TGTGCCAGCAGTGCCGCTAGCGGGGGGGCCTACAATGAGCAGTTCTTC
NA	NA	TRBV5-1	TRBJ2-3	CASSDGVDSDTDTQYF	TGCGCCAGCAGCGATGGTGTGGATAGCGACACAGATACGCAGTATTTT
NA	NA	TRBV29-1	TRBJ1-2	CSVELPLYGYTF	TGCAGCGTTGAATTACCGCTGTATGGCTACACCTTC
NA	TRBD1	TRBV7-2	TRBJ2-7	CASSAGRDRATGEQYF	TGTGCCAGCAGCGCAGGGAGGGACAGGGCGACGGGCGAGCAGTACTTC
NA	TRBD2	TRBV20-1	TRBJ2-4	CSARDQRTSGGLAKNIQYF	TGCAGTGCTAGAGATCAGAGGACTAGCGGGGGACTAGCCAAAAACATTCAGTACTTC
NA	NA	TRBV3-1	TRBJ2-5	CASQPLGVGYQETQYF	TGTGCCAGCCAACCCCTAGGGGTTGGGTACCAAGAGACCCAGTACTTC
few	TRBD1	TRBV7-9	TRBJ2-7	CASSDRPGQGGYEQYF	TGTGCCAGCAGCGACCGTCCGGGACAGGGCGGCTACGAGCAGTACTTC
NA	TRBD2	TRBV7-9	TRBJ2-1	CASSLDSGGNYNEQFF	TGTGCCAGCAGCTTAGATTCGGGGGGGAACTACAATGAGCAGTTCTTC
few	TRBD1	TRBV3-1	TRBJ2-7	CASSLRDRGYSYEQYF	TGTGCCAGCAGCCTCCGGGACAGGGGCTACTCCTACGAGCAGTACTTC
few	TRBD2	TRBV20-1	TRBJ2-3	CSVPGLVPDTQYF	TGCAGTGTCCCGGGACTAGTTCCAGATACGCAGTATTTT
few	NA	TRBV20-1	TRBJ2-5	CSARSDSSQETQYF	TGCAGTGCTAGATCGGACTCTTCCCAAGAGACCCAGTACTTC
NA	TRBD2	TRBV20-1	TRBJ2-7	CSAIMASGGYEQYF	TGCAGTGCTATAATGGCTAGCGGGGGGTACGAGCAGTACTTC
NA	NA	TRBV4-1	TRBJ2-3	CASSRGAADTQYF	TGCGCCAGCAGCCGGGGGGCGGCTGATACGCAGTATTTT
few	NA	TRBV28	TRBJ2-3	CASSLPSNGDTQYF	TGTGCCAGCAGTTTACCCTCCAACGGAGATACGCAGTATTTT
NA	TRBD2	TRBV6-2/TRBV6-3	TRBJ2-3	CASSPGWTSGGARDTQYF	TGTGCCAGCAGCCCGGGGTGGACTAGCGGGGGGGCAAGAGATACGCAGTATTTT
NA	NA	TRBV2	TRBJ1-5	CASEGDNQPQHF	TGTGCCAGCGAGGGTGACAATCAGCCCCAGCATTTT